The present TCR beta chain was sequenced within a study of cytomegalovirus exposure and HLA in healthy donors. This PCR relied on a set of 60 Vbeta primers and 13 Jbeta primers. The repertoire was sequenced with immunoSEQ multiplex PCR; TCRdb's copy has only in-frame clones and lacks some. The sample includes roughly 100,000 clones, under 85% of them seen just once. There are 12 residues in the CDR3. V gave up 11 bases and J gave up 1 base, with 11 bases separating them. Germline CDR1 and CDR2: SGHNT and YENEEA. Material for sequencing was PBMCs. This sequence originates from a man between 45 and 60 years old in good health and CMV-seropositive. The chain employs TRBV11-3 and TRBJ1-1; D not resolved. The chain's CDR3 is CAVFHGNTEAFF. DNA for the CDR3: TGTGCCGTATTCCACGGGAACACTGAAGCTTTCTTT. The variable domain in full, with the rest retrieved from reference TRBV11-3 and TRBJ1-1, is EAGVVQSPRYKIIEKKQPVAFWCNPISGHNTLYWYLQNLGQGPELLIRYENEEAVDDSQLPKDRFSAERLKGVDSTLKIQPAELGDSAVYLCAVFHGNTEAFFGQGTRLTVV.